What follows are 13 T cell receptor beta chains derived from one specimen sequenced in a study of persistence of HIV-infected CD4 T cells. The immunoSEQ assay was version 4, run in survey mode. Assay used: immunoSEQ multiplex PCR; TCRdb lists only in-frame clones, some missing. The sample records roughly 43,000 clones, 80% to 90% being singletons. Nonspecific anti-CD3/anti-CD28 bead stimulation represents the broad CD4+ T cell repertoire. Responding CD4+ T cells were sorted by upregulation of both CD40 ligand and CD69. These receptors' targets are unknown. Sequences were derived from CD4+ T cells sorted from PBMCs after 18-hour stimulation, sampled from a patient who received antiretroviral therapy. The source is an adult man with HIV who was CMV-seropositive.

This clone was seen more than once but under ten times. The CDR3 coding sequence is TGTGCCAGCGAGACAGGGAAAAGGACCGGGGAGCTGTTTTTT. Translated: CASETGKRTGELFF. The J gene is TRBJ2-2, the V gene TRBV6-6, with 7 bases fitting TRBD1. Germline trimming cut 8 bases from V and 5 bases from J; bases unmatched to any gene: 8. CDR3 length equals 14 residues. Per germline, CDR1 MNHNY and CDR2 SVGAGI (reference sequence).

The V gene is TRBV14, the J gene TRBJ2-2; D uncertain. The CDR3 covers 16 residues. Germline CDR1 and CDR2: SGHDN and FVKESK. Trimming took 1 base from V and 0 from J, leaving 9 bases between them. The CDR3 sequence is CASSQAKNTNTGELFF. Written as DNA, the CDR3 is TGTGCCAGCAGCCAAGCCAAGAACACGAACACCGGGGAGCTGTTTTTT.

The V and J genes are TRBV18 and TRBJ2-2, with D uncertain. Germline V gene lookup returns CDR1 KGHSH and CDR2 LQKENI. The length of the CDR3 is 15 residues. The V end lost 3 bases, the J end lost 3 bases, and 11 bases lay between the germline ends. The CDR3: CASSPPPGDTGELFF. CDR3 DNA sequence: TGTGCCAGCTCACCCCCTCCCGGCGACACCGGGGAGCTGTTTTTT. The complete variable domain, with remaining parts taken from reference TRBV18 and TRBJ2-2, reads NAGVMQNPRHLVRRRGQEARLRCSPMKGHSHVYWYRQLPEEGLKFMVYLQKENIIDESGMPKERFSAEFPKEGPSILRIQQVVRGDSAAYFCASSPPPGDTGELFFGEGSRLTVL.

The CDR3 sequence is CASSSERGGANNEQFF. The CDR3 region has the DNA TGTGCCAGCAGTTCCGAACGCGGGGGGGCAAACAATGAGCAGTTCTTC. The V call is TRBV27, the J call TRBJ2-1, with 9 nucleotides matching TRBD2. The CDR3 loop spans 16 amino acids. Unmatched junction bases numbered 9, after V lost 4 bases and J lost 5 bases. Germline V lookup: CDR1 MNHEY, CDR2 SMNVEV (reference sequence).

CDR3 nucleotides: TGCGCCAGTCGGGGGCGAACGATGAACACTGAAGCTTTCTTT. Protein: CASRGRTMNTEAFF. This sequence joins TRBV4-1 and TRBJ1-1; D might be TRBD1 (6 bases). Trimming removed 9 bases at V and 0 bases at J, with 14 bases between. The CDR3 has 14 residues. Germline CDR1 is MGHRA and CDR2 is YSYEKL.

The chain uses TRBV7-9 and TRBJ1-1; a possible D gene is TRBD1 (6 bases). CDR3 length: 15 residues. Germline assignment: CDR1 SEHNR and CDR2 FQNEAQ (reference sequence). Between the trimmed V and J ends, which lost 5 bases and 3 bases, there was a span of 16 bases. CDR3 amino acids: CASSPLTGLDTEAFF. CDR3 sequence (DNA): TGTGCCAGCAGCCCTCTTACAGGGTTGGACACTGAAGCTTTCTTT.

The V call is TRBV10-3, the J call TRBJ1-6; no firm D call. Germline values: CDR1 ENHRY, CDR2 SYGVKD. The CDR3 is made up of 14 amino acids. V lost 8 bases and J lost 7, with 15 bases in between. CDR3 amino acids: CAIGPRGGNSPLHF. The CDR3 DNA is TGTGCCATCGGGCCCCGGGGAGGGAATTCACCCCTCCACTTT.

This chain uses TRBV4-2 with TRBJ2-1; 11 bases agree with TRBD2. The CDR3 runs 15 residues. Germline CDR1 and CDR2: LGHNA and YNFKEQ. V gave up 7 bases and J gave up 7 bases; unmatched junction bases: 9. In DNA form, the CDR3 reads TGTGCCAGCACGACCGGGACTAGCGGTGGGAATGAGCAGTTCTTC. Translation gives CASTTGTSGGNEQFF.

This clone was found once. The gene calls are TRBV25-1 and TRBJ2-6; no reliable D call. This CDR3 region has 15 residues. Trimming removed 8 bases at V and 2 bases at J, with 13 bases between. Germline CDR1 is MGHDK and CDR2 is SYGVNS. CDR3 nucleotide sequence: TGTGCCAGCTCGTCCGCCCAACCTGGGGCCAACGTCCTGACTTTC. Protein sequence: CASSSAQPGANVLTF.

The chain has TRBV27 and TRBJ1-2, with 9 bases aligning to TRBD1. The CDR3 runs 13 residues. After removal of 9 bases from V and 6 bases from J, the junction contained 8 bases not matched to a gene. The germline CDR1 and CDR2 sequences are MNHEY and SMNVEV (reference sequence). CDR3 nucleotide sequence: TGTGCCAGTTTGGGACAGGGTGTTAATGGCTACACCTTC. Amino acids: CASLGQGVNGYTF.

The chain joins TRBV9 to TRBJ1-4; D is ambiguous. The CDR3 extends over 14 amino acids. The V end lost 4 bases, the J end lost 6 bases, and 13 bases lay between the germline ends. CDR1 and CDR2 from the germline V gene are SGDLS and YYNGEE. CDR3 DNA: TGTGCCAGCAGCCCCTCCCCGGTTGATGAAAAACTGTTTTTT. Protein: CASSPSPVDEKLFF.

The chain recombines TRBV6-5 with TRBJ1-5; unclear D gene. V was cut by 6 bases and J by 7 bases, with 19 bases left in between. Germline V gives CDR1 MNHEY, CDR2 SVGAGI. This CDR3 region has 15 residues. CDR3 DNA: TGTGCCAGCAGCCCCCTCGGTAGGACCCCGCAGCCCCAGCATTTT. Translation: CASSPLGRTPQPQHF.

The CDR3 protein is CASSLKGSGELFF. The CDR3 DNA is TGCGCCAGCAGCCTAAAGGGTTCCGGGGAGCTGTTTTTT. The chain employs TRBV5-1 and TRBJ2-2; D is unclear. Germline V gene sequence: CDR1 SGHRS, CDR2 YFSETQ. The length of the CDR3 is 13 residues. Between the trimmed V and J ends, which lost 4 bases and 6 bases, there was a span of 10 bases.